Presented here are 27 T cell receptor beta chains from one specimen sequenced in a study of a mutant IDH1 vaccine in newly diagnosed glioma. Time point defined: week 35, safety follow-up. The investigators gave 300 ug of mutant IDH1 20-mer peptide in each vaccine dose, together with topical imiquimod. Antigens for these TCRs are unknown. Sequencing was performed with immunoSEQ multiplex PCR; in TCRdb, only in-frame clones are kept and a portion is missing. The sample yields about 66,000 clones, about 74% seen once. Sequenced material: PBMCs, taken from a glioma patient whose treatment included an IDH1 peptide vaccine. These receptors were obtained from a man aged 50 to 59 with glioma.

V is TRBV4-3 and J is TRBJ2-7, with D perhaps TRBD1 (6 bases). The CDR3 is 13 amino acids. CDR1 is LGHNA and CDR2 is YSLEER in the germline V gene. V lost 4 bases, J lost 6 bases, and 13 bases lay in between. The CDR3 sequence is CASSPGAGGEQYF. The CDR3 DNA follows: TGCGCCAGCAGCCCAGGGGCGGGCGGCGAGCAGTACTTC.

The chain recombines TRBV30 with TRBJ2-1; no clear D. V lost 0 bases and J lost 4, with 7 bases in between. The V gene's germline CDR1 is GTSNPN and CDR2 SVGIG (reference sequence). The CDR3 contains 13 residues. The CDR3 spells CAWSVYRYNEQFF. CDR3 nucleotides: TGTGCCTGGAGTGTGTACAGATACAATGAGCAGTTCTTC.

The chain couples TRBV7-9 to TRBJ2-7; D possibly corresponds to TRBD2 (6 bases). The germline gives CDR1 SEHNR, CDR2 FQNEAQ (reference sequence). The CDR3 totals 16 residues. V lost 5 bases and J 4 bases, leaving 21 bases between the germline ends. The CDR3 sequence: CASSTPSGTPFYEQYF. The CDR3 DNA is TGTGCCAGCAGCACCCCTTCCGGGACTCCATTTTACGAGCAGTACTTC.

This chain uses TRBV4-1 with TRBJ2-7; 7 bases are shared with TRBD1. Germline V CDR1 and CDR2: MGHRA, YSYEKL. V lost 0 bases to trimming and J lost 0 bases; unmatched junction nucleotides: 2. This CDR3 region has 15 residues. CDR3 DNA: TGCGCCAGCAGCCAAGAACAGGGGAGCTCCTACGAGCAGTACTTC. Amino acids: CASSQEQGSSYEQYF.

This clone was detected a few times. The chain uses TRBV5-4 and TRBJ1-5; D uncertain. The V and J ends lost 4 bases and 5 bases respectively, with 13 bases between them. The CDR3 has 14 amino acids. Germline V gene sequence: CDR1 SGHNT, CDR2 YYREEE (reference sequence). The CDR3 nucleotides read TGTGCCAGCAGCCTCCGTGGGGAGGATCAGCCCCAGCATTTT. Amino acid sequence: CASSLRGEDQPQHF.

The count of this clone is one. This rearrangement joins TRBV28 to TRBJ1-5; TRBD1 matches at 8 bases. This CDR3 spans 17 amino acids. The germline CDR1 and CDR2 sequences are MDHEN and SYDVKM. V shed 5 bases, J shed 6 bases, and the junction held 15 bases outside the gene matches. CDR3 coding DNA: TGTGCCAGCAGTCTGGACAGGGCCCACCTCGATGTTCAGCCCCAGCATTTT. It encodes CASSLDRAHLDVQPQHF.

V is TRBV20-1 and J is TRBJ2-1, with TRBD1 as a possible D gene (5 bases). Trimming left V 5 bases short and J 8 bases short, with 10 bases between. The CDR3 is 11 residues long. CDR1 and CDR2 (germline): DFQATT, SNEGSKA (reference sequence). Here the CDR3 reads CSAGPGHEQFF. As DNA, the CDR3 is TGCAGTGCTGGCCCAGGGCATGAGCAGTTCTTC.

This clone showed up just once. This rearrangement joins TRBV5-1 to TRBJ1-2; no reliable D call. V gave up 0 bases and J gave up 3 bases, with 12 bases separating them. Germline V CDR1 and CDR2: SGHRS, YFSETQ. This CDR3 region has 15 residues. As DNA, the CDR3 is TGCGCCAGCAGCTTGGGCGGGTCAGGCGACTATGGCTACACCTTC. This gives the protein CASSLGGSGDYGYTF.

This sequence joins TRBV10-2 and TRBJ1-2, with 7 bases fitting TRBD1. Germline V lookup: CDR1 WSHSY, CDR2 SAAADI. This CDR3 comprises 12 residues. V dropped 6 bases and J dropped 8; count of bases not matched to a gene: 6. The CDR3 spells CASSVGDRGYTF. The CDR3 DNA is TGCGCCAGCAGCGTTGGGGACAGAGGCTACACCTTC.

This chain uses TRBV7-8 with TRBJ2-1; D is possibly TRBD1 (7 bases). Germline V gene data show CDR1 as SGHVS and CDR2 as FQNEAQ. The CDR3 loop spans 16 amino acids. Deletions cut 1 base from V and 6 bases from J, with 16 bases between. The CDR3 loop reads CASSLGGTARSNEQFF. Written as DNA, the CDR3 is TGTGCCAGCAGCTTAGGCGGGACAGCGAGGTCCAATGAGCAGTTCTTC.

The V and J genes are TRBV30 and TRBJ2-1, with D unresolved. This CDR3 contains 12 residues. Germline loops: CDR1 GTSNPN, CDR2 SVGIG (reference sequence). The V gene lost 5 bases and the J gene lost 12 bases, with 17 bases spanning the gap. Here the CDR3 reads CAWQQTLPLQFF. The CDR3 region has the DNA TGTGCCTGGCAGCAGACCTTACCGCTGCAGTTCTTC.

The chain recombines TRBV5-5 with TRBJ1-2; no clear D. V gave up 1 base and J gave up 0 bases, with 10 bases separating them. In germline, CDR1 is SGHKS, CDR2 YYEKEE (reference sequence). This CDR3 is 15 amino acids long. DNA of the CDR3: TGTGCCAGCAGCTTGTCATCCATCTCTAACTATGGCTACACCTTC. It is translated as CASSLSSISNYGYTF.

This chain connects TRBV27 to TRBJ2-5; 11 bases line up with TRBD2. The CDR3 runs 15 residues. CDR1 MNHEY and CDR2 SMNVEV come from the germline V gene (reference sequence). V dropped 4 bases and J dropped 4; count of bases not matched to a gene: 5. CDR3 amino acids: CASSSSGGRGETQYF. For the CDR3, the DNA is TGTGCCAGCAGTTCTAGCGGGGGGAGAGGAGAGACCCAGTACTTC.

This clone was counted a few times. The V gene is TRBV7-9, the J gene TRBJ1-5; 9 nucleotides line up with TRBD1. Germline V gene data show CDR1 as SEHNR and CDR2 as FQNEAQ (reference sequence). The CDR3 extends over 14 amino acids. V lost 4 bases and J lost 7; bases outside the gene matches: 5. CDR3 amino acids: CASSSTGGGQPQHF. In DNA, the CDR3 is TGTGCCAGCAGCTCAACAGGGGGCGGGCAGCCCCAGCATTTT.

This clone occurred a few times. At one end the junction does not follow the germline gene, possibly because of a read error. V gene TRBV4-3 combines with J gene TRBJ1-1; TRBD1 might be the D (5 bases). The length of the CDR3 is 13 residues. Germline CDR1 is LGHNA and CDR2 is YSLEER. This CDR3 reads CASSQVGGTDVSF. The CDR3, as DNA: TGCGCCAGCAGCCAAGTTGGGGGAACGGACGTGAGTTTT.

V gene TRBV5-1 combines with J gene TRBJ1-1, with D maybe TRBD1 (6 bases). Germline lookup yields CDR1 SGHRS and CDR2 YFSETQ. CDR3 length equals 15 residues. The ends were cut back, 3 bases at V and 1 base at J, with 13 bases in the middle. CDR3 DNA: TGCGCCAGCAGCTGGGGGCGATTGGGGAACACTGAAGCTTTCTTT. Its protein product is CASSWGRLGNTEAFF.

This clone was counted once. This chain connects TRBV27 to TRBJ2-7; D remains ambiguous. The germline gives CDR1 MNHEY, CDR2 SMNVEV (reference sequence). The CDR3 has 14 residues. Trimming left V 1 base short and J 3 bases short, with 10 bases between. The CDR3, as DNA: TGTGCCAGCAGTTTATATGGGCAGATCTACGAGCAGTACTTC. This gives the protein CASSLYGQIYEQYF.

The genes are TRBV10-3 and TRBJ2-3, with 11 nucleotides matching TRBD2. This CDR3 is built from 15 residues. V was pared by 6 bases and J by 4 bases, with 6 bases of the junction left unmatched. Looked up from germline, CDR1 is ENHRY and CDR2 is SYGVKD. This CDR3 is CAISVTSGKADTQYF. The CDR3 region has the DNA TGTGCCATCAGCGTGACTAGCGGGAAGGCAGATACGCAGTATTTT.

This chain uses TRBV11-3 with TRBJ2-7, with a weak D call TRBD1 (6 bases). The V gene's germline CDR1 is SGHNT and CDR2 YENEEA. Trimming removed 5 bases from V and 7 bases from J, with 15 bases in between. CDR3 length equals 13 residues. The CDR3 sequence is CASSRDRMSEQYF. CDR3 DNA: TGTGCCAGCAGCAGAGACAGGATGTCTGAGCAGTACTTC.

The chain links TRBV6-1 to TRBJ1-4; the D gene is possibly TRBD1 (6 bases). Germline CDR1 is MNHNS and CDR2 is SASEGT. Trimming took 0 bases from V and 5 from J, leaving 10 bases between them. The CDR3 runs to 15 residues. As DNA, the CDR3 is TGTGCCAGCAGTGAAGCGCAGGGGTTAAATGAAAAACTGTTTTTT. It is translated as CASSEAQGLNEKLFF.

The chain is built from TRBV9 and TRBJ2-1; the match to TRBD2 covers 10 bases. Unmatched junction bases numbered 7, after V lost 0 bases and J lost 7 bases. The CDR3 runs to 16 residues. Looked up from germline, CDR1 is SGDLS and CDR2 is YYNGEE. The CDR3 region is CASSVASGGAANEQFF. The CDR3 DNA is TGTGCCAGCAGCGTAGCGAGCGGGGGGGCCGCGAATGAGCAGTTCTTC.

V usage is TRBV2 and J usage is TRBJ1-1; D is unclear. Looked up from germline, CDR1 is SNHLY and CDR2 is FYNNEI. V was cut by 3 bases and J by 4 bases, with 9 bases left in between. There are 13 residues in the CDR3. CDR3: CASSELESTEAFF. In DNA form, the CDR3 reads TGTGCCAGCAGTGAGCTCGAGAGCACTGAAGCTTTCTTT.

This clone appeared many times. This chain links TRBV6-6 with TRBJ2-4; 11 bases map to TRBD2. CDR1 is MNHNY, CDR2 SVGAGI, per germline (reference sequence). The CDR3 contains 16 residues. V dropped 8 bases and J dropped 1; count of bases not matched to a gene: 7. The CDR3 region has the DNA TGTGCCAGCGTTAGCGGGGGGGCGCGGGCCAAAAACATTCAGTACTTC. It translates to CASVSGGARAKNIQYF.

The V and J genes are TRBV27 and TRBJ1-2; D remains ambiguous. Germline lookup yields CDR1 MNHEY and CDR2 SMNVEV (reference sequence). This CDR3 region has 12 residues. V lost 5 bases and J 7 bases, leaving 11 bases between the germline ends. CDR3 loop: CASSPLKGGYTF. CDR3 in DNA: TGTGCCAGCAGTCCTCTTAAGGGTGGCTACACCTTC.

CDR3 coding DNA: TGTGCCAGCAGCCCCTCCGCCGGGGAGCTGTTTTTT. Encoded protein: CASSPSAGELFF. The gene calls are TRBV9 and TRBJ2-2; D unresolved. Germline CDR1 is SGDLS and CDR2 is YYNGEE. Trimming pared 4 bases from V and 6 bases from J, leaving 7 bases between. The CDR3 totals 12 residues.

The chain recombines TRBV5-6 with TRBJ1-3; unclear D gene. Trimming took 4 bases from V and 3 from J, leaving 17 bases between them. This CDR3 is 16 amino acids long. Germline values: CDR1 SGHDT, CDR2 YYEEEE. CDR3 in amino acids: CASSTLPGRGGNTIYF. CDR3 in DNA: TGTGCCAGCAGCACCCTCCCGGGAAGAGGTGGAAACACCATATATTTT.

About this clone itself: At one end the junction does not follow the germline gene, possibly because of a read error. CDR3 in amino acids: CASSAYGTSGTGTQYF. The DNA of the CDR3 is TGCGCCAGCAGCGCTTACGGGACATCGGGGACAGGTACGCAGTATTTT. The gene calls are TRBV5-1 and TRBJ2-3; 8 bases agree with TRBD1. There are 16 residues in the CDR3. The germline CDR1 and CDR2 sequences are SGHRS and YFSETQ.